This TCR beta chain emerged from a study of shared clonotypes between healthy human individuals. Study-wide results and limits: Researchers sampled blood only, noting tissue repertoires likely differ. In the sorted subsets, rarefaction showed sequencing was incomplete despite large depth. The represented genetic and exposure-history diversity was limited by the small number of donors.

Evenly divided among several immunoSEQ plates was the genomic DNA of each subset. Measured with immunoSEQ multiplex PCR; TCRdb has only the in-frame clones, and not every one. The repertoire holds 800,000 or so clones, with 96% as singletons. The count of this clone is one. No antigen is known for it. CD8 cells regarded as naive lacked CD45RO, were positively chosen for CCR7, and omitted terminally differentiated effector memory CD45RA+ cells. The CDR3 spans 17 residues. CDR1 and CDR2 from the germline V gene are SEHNR and FQNEAQ (reference sequence). V was clipped by 2 bases and J by 0 bases, with 14 bases between them.

Material for sequencing was naive CD8+ T cells sorted from blood. The rearrangement joins TRBV7-9 to TRBJ2-1, with D unclear. This clonotype was obtained from a man aged 25-45 years in good health. For the CDR3, the DNA is TGTGCCAGCAGCTTACCGACCCTTAAAAGCTCCTACAATGAGCAGTTCTTC. It encodes CASSLPTLKSSYNEQFF.